This is a list of T cell receptor beta chains from one sample in a study of cytomegalovirus exposure and HLA in healthy donors. TCRdb keeps only in-frame clones here, not all; method: immunoSEQ multiplex PCR. The sample consists of about 100,000 clones, less than 85% of them appearing once. Sequenced: PBMCs. These receptor sequences come from a woman in her sixties in good health and CMV-seropositive. The CDR3 runs from the conserved cysteine through the conserved F or W. A D gene is named only where the DNA matches it firmly. Clone size is given for some rows only: seen once, a few or many times, or a class if the clone is expanded.

D gene: NA; J gene: TRBJ1-2; clone size: NA; V gene: TRBV6-5; CDR3 protein: CASSYSSTGFYGYTF; CDR3 DNA: TGTGCCAGCAGTTACTCGTCCACAGGATTTTATGGCTACACCTTC
D gene: NA; J gene: TRBJ2-1; clone size: NA; V gene: TRBV6-5; CDR3 protein: CASSLRGYNEQFF; CDR3 DNA: TGTGCCAGCAGTTTACGCGGTTACAATGAGCAGTTCTTC
D gene: NA; J gene: TRBJ2-1; clone size: NA; V gene: TRBV29-1; CDR3 protein: CSVDHYNEQFF; CDR3 DNA: TGCAGCGTTGATCACTACAATGAGCAGTTCTTC
D gene: NA; J gene: TRBJ2-5; clone size: NA; V gene: TRBV21-1; CDR3 protein: CASKVGWGQVSIETQYF; CDR3 DNA: TGTGCCAGCAAAGTAGGGTGGGGACAGGTATCGATAGAGACCCAGTACTTC
D gene: TRBD1; J gene: TRBJ1-5; clone size: NA; V gene: TRBV7-9; CDR3 protein: CASSFGQGSQPQHF; CDR3 DNA: TGTGCCAGCAGCTTTGGACAGGGAAGTCAGCCCCAGCATTTT
D gene: NA; J gene: TRBJ2-5; clone size: once; V gene: TRBV7-9; CDR3 protein: CASSAPRETQYF; CDR3 DNA: TGTGCCAGCAGCGCCCCCCGGGAGACCCAGTACTTC
D gene: NA; J gene: TRBJ1-2; clone size: few; V gene: TRBV30; CDR3 protein: CAWGAGTYGYTF; CDR3 DNA: TGTGCCTGGGGAGCGGGGACGTATGGCTACACCTTC
D gene: TRBD1; J gene: TRBJ2-1; clone size: few; V gene: TRBV7-6; CDR3 protein: CASSTGTGSYNEQFF; CDR3 DNA: TGTGCCAGCAGTACCGGGACAGGCTCCTACAATGAGCAGTTCTTC
D gene: NA; J gene: TRBJ2-1; clone size: few; V gene: TRBV7-9; CDR3 protein: CASSLRVTYNEQFF; CDR3 DNA: TGTGCCAGCAGCTTACGCGTAACCTACAATGAGCAGTTCTTC
D gene: NA; J gene: TRBJ2-7; clone size: NA; V gene: TRBV4-1; CDR3 protein: CASSRGNSYEQYF; CDR3 DNA: TGCGCCAGCAGCCGCGGGAACTCCTACGAGCAGTACTTC
D gene: NA; J gene: TRBJ2-7; clone size: NA; V gene: TRBV6-6; CDR3 protein: CASSYRGGEYF; CDR3 DNA: TGTGCCAGCAGTTACAGGGGGGGGGAGTACTTC
D gene: NA; J gene: TRBJ2-2; clone size: NA; V gene: TRBV11-2; CDR3 protein: CASSDGLGRDSYRELFF; CDR3 DNA: TGTGCCAGCAGCGACGGGTTGGGGCGGGACTCATATCGGGAGCTGTTTTTT
D gene: NA; J gene: TRBJ1-5; clone size: NA; V gene: TRBV2; CDR3 protein: CASNLQGLNQPQHF; CDR3 DNA: TGTGCCAGCAATTTACAGGGCCTCAATCAGCCCCAGCATTTT
D gene: NA; J gene: TRBJ1-4; clone size: NA; V gene: TRBV20-1; CDR3 protein: CSAGPSEKLFF; CDR3 DNA: TGCAGTGCTGGCCCTTCAGAAAAACTGTTTTTT
D gene: NA; J gene: TRBJ1-5; clone size: NA; V gene: TRBV28; CDR3 protein: CASSSALTGLNQPQHF; CDR3 DNA: TGTGCCAGCAGCTCGGCCCTCACAGGGTTAAATCAGCCCCAGCATTTT
D gene: NA; J gene: TRBJ2-5; clone size: NA; V gene: TRBV18; CDR3 protein: CASSLERAYWETQYF; CDR3 DNA: TGTGCCAGCTCACTGGAGAGGGCCTATTGGGAGACCCAGTACTTC
D gene: NA; J gene: TRBJ2-7; clone size: once; V gene: TRBV5-5; CDR3 protein: CASSLDPGRVSYEQYF; CDR3 DNA: TGTGCCAGCAGCTTGGATCCGGGCAGGGTGTCCTACGAGCAGTACTTC
D gene: TRBD1; J gene: TRBJ2-5; clone size: NA; V gene: TRBV2; CDR3 protein: CASRWLPGGQETQYF; CDR3 DNA: TGTGCCAGCAGATGGTTACCAGGGGGACAAGAGACCCAGTACTTC
D gene: NA; J gene: TRBJ2-2; clone size: many; V gene: TRBV7-2; CDR3 protein: CASSLLEGTGELFF; CDR3 DNA: TGTGCCAGCAGCTTATTAGAGGGAACCGGGGAGCTGTTTTTT
D gene: TRBD1; J gene: TRBJ2-7; clone size: NA; V gene: TRBV9; CDR3 protein: CASSMGQNSEQYF; CDR3 DNA: TGTGCCAGCAGCATGGGACAGAATTCCGAGCAGTACTTC
D gene: NA; J gene: TRBJ1-3; clone size: NA; V gene: TRBV18; CDR3 protein: CASSPRTGASGNTIYF; CDR3 DNA: TGTGCCAGCTCCCCGCGAACGGGTGCCTCTGGAAACACCATATATTTT
D gene: TRBD1; J gene: TRBJ1-5; clone size: NA; V gene: TRBV28; CDR3 protein: CASSSGQGSNQPQHF; CDR3 DNA: TGTGCCAGCAGTTCGGGACAGGGAAGCAATCAGCCCCAGCATTTT
D gene: TRBD1; J gene: TRBJ1-3; clone size: NA; V gene: TRBV5-6; CDR3 protein: CASSLRQGANGNTIYF; CDR3 DNA: TGTGCCAGCAGCCTCCGACAGGGGGCAAATGGAAACACCATATATTTT
D gene: NA; J gene: TRBJ2-7; clone size: NA; V gene: TRBV5-1; CDR3 protein: CASSPGDSTSSYEQYF; CDR3 DNA: TGCGCCAGCAGCCCCGGTGACAGCACGAGCTCCTACGAGCAGTACTTC
D gene: TRBD2; J gene: TRBJ2-1; clone size: NA; V gene: TRBV19; CDR3 protein: CASLLAGGSNNEQFF; CDR3 DNA: TGTGCCAGTTTATTAGCGGGAGGCTCCAACAATGAGCAGTTCTTC
D gene: NA; J gene: TRBJ2-7; clone size: NA; V gene: TRBV6-5; CDR3 protein: CASRRSYEQYF; CDR3 DNA: TGTGCCAGCAGGCGGTCGTACGAGCAGTACTTC
D gene: NA; J gene: TRBJ1-2; clone size: NA; V gene: TRBV29-1; CDR3 protein: CSASFGTSYGYTF; CDR3 DNA: TGCAGCGCCAGTTTTGGGACATCCTATGGCTACACCTTC
D gene: NA; J gene: TRBJ2-1; clone size: few; V gene: TRBV7-9; CDR3 protein: CASSLKVLSGNEQFF; CDR3 DNA: TGTGCCAGCAGCTTAAAGGTACTTTCAGGCAATGAGCAGTTCTTC
D gene: NA; J gene: TRBJ1-2; clone size: few; V gene: TRBV5-8; CDR3 protein: CASSFTSWRTVYGYTF; CDR3 DNA: TGTGCCAGCAGCTTCACCAGTTGGAGGACTGTCTATGGCTACACCTTC
D gene: NA; J gene: TRBJ2-5; clone size: NA; V gene: TRBV19; CDR3 protein: CASSIEGNQETQYF; CDR3 DNA: TGTGCCAGTAGTATAGAGGGCAACCAAGAGACCCAGTACTTC
D gene: NA; J gene: TRBJ1-1; clone size: NA; V gene: TRBV5-1; CDR3 protein: CASSSGRPNTEAFF; CDR3 DNA: TGCGCCAGCAGCTCAGGTAGGCCGAACACTGAAGCTTTCTTT
D gene: NA; J gene: TRBJ1-4; clone size: NA; V gene: TRBV6-1; CDR3 protein: CASTVGQQNEKLFF; CDR3 DNA: TGTGCCAGCACGGTTGGACAGCAGAATGAAAAACTGTTTTTT
D gene: TRBD1; J gene: TRBJ2-2; clone size: NA; V gene: TRBV5-1; CDR3 protein: CASSEPGQTYTGELFF; CDR3 DNA: TGCGCCAGCAGCGAACCGGGACAGACCTACACCGGGGAGCTGTTTTTT
D gene: TRBD1; J gene: TRBJ1-2; clone size: NA; V gene: TRBV7-9; CDR3 protein: CASSPGTGPGYTF; CDR3 DNA: TGTGCCAGCAGCCCAGGGACAGGCCCCGGCTACACCTTC
D gene: TRBD2; J gene: TRBJ2-5; clone size: once; V gene: TRBV30; CDR3 protein: CAWSVSSGRKTQYF; CDR3 DNA: TGTGCCTGGAGTGTCAGTAGCGGGAGGAAGACCCAGTACTTC
D gene: NA; J gene: TRBJ1-1; clone size: NA; V gene: TRBV19; CDR3 protein: CASSPLSRGAFF; CDR3 DNA: TGTGCCAGTAGCCCCCTGAGTCGAGGAGCTTTCTTT
D gene: TRBD2; J gene: TRBJ2-1; clone size: NA; V gene: TRBV11-2; CDR3 protein: CASSPLGLAGINEQFF; CDR3 DNA: TGTGCCAGCAGCCCTCTAGGGCTAGCGGGGATCAATGAGCAGTTCTTC
D gene: NA; J gene: TRBJ2-2; clone size: NA; V gene: TRBV5-1; CDR3 protein: CASSLTTATTGELFF; CDR3 DNA: TGCGCCAGCAGCTTGACTACGGCTACTACCGGGGAGCTGTTTTTT
D gene: NA; J gene: TRBJ1-1; clone size: few; V gene: TRBV6-5; CDR3 protein: CASSPDSTEAFF; CDR3 DNA: TGTGCCAGCAGTCCTGACAGCACTGAAGCTTTCTTT
D gene: NA; J gene: TRBJ2-1; clone size: NA; V gene: TRBV10-3; CDR3 protein: CAIAGSDNEQFF; CDR3 DNA: TGTGCCATCGCGGGCAGTGACAATGAGCAGTTCTTC
D gene: NA; J gene: TRBJ2-3; clone size: once; V gene: TRBV7-2; CDR3 protein: CASSPGGKGTDTQYF; CDR3 DNA: TGTGCCAGCAGCCCGGGCGGGAAAGGGACAGATACGCAGTATTTT
D gene: NA; J gene: TRBJ2-3; clone size: NA; V gene: TRBV2; CDR3 protein: CASSEVQTDTQYF; CDR3 DNA: TGTGCCAGCAGTGAAGTACAAACAGATACGCAGTATTTT
D gene: TRBD2; J gene: TRBJ2-7; clone size: NA; V gene: TRBV7-8; CDR3 protein: CASSSLLAGGSYEQYF; CDR3 DNA: TGTGCCAGCAGCTCTCTTTTAGCGGGAGGTTCCTACGAGCAGTACTTC
D gene: NA; J gene: TRBJ2-1; clone size: NA; V gene: TRBV14; CDR3 protein: CARPGNNEQFF; CDR3 DNA: TGTGCCAGGCCCGGGAACAATGAGCAGTTCTTC
D gene: NA; J gene: TRBJ2-7; clone size: NA; V gene: TRBV19; CDR3 protein: CASSIVGGPEQYF; CDR3 DNA: TGTGCCAGTAGTATAGTAGGAGGACCCGAGCAGTACTTC
D gene: NA; J gene: TRBJ1-2; clone size: NA; V gene: TRBV6-1; CDR3 protein: CASSGTAIVSGYTF; CDR3 DNA: TGTGCCAGCAGTGGGACAGCGATCGTCTCGGGCTACACCTTC
D gene: TRBD1; J gene: TRBJ2-7; clone size: NA; V gene: TRBV5-1; CDR3 protein: CASSHGTGETEQYF; CDR3 DNA: TGCGCCAGCAGCCACGGGACAGGGGAGACCGAGCAGTACTTC